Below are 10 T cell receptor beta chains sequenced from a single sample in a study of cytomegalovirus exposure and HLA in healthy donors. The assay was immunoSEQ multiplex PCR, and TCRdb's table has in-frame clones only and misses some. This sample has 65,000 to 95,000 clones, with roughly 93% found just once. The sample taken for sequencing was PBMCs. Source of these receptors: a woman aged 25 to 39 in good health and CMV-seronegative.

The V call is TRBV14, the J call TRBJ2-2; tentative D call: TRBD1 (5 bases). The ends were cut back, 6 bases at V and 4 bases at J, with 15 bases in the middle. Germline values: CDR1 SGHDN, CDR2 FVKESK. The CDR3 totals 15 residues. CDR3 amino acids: CASRGVGSPTGELFF. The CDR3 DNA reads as TGTGCCAGCAGAGGGGTGGGCAGTCCCACCGGGGAGCTGTTTTTT.

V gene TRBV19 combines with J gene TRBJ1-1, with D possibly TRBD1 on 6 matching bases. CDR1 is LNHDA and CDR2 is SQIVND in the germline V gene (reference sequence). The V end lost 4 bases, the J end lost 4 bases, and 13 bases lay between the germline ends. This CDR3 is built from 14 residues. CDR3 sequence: CASSRLRGTTEAFF. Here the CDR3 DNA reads TGTGCCAGTAGTAGGCTCAGGGGTACCACTGAAGCTTTCTTT.

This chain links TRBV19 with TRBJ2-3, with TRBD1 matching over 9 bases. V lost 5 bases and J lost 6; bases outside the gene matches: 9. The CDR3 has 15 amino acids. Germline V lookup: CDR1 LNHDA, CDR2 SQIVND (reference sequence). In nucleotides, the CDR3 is TGTGCCAGTAGTTTCGGGACAGGGTCATGGGATACGCAGTATTTT. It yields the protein CASSFGTGSWDTQYF.

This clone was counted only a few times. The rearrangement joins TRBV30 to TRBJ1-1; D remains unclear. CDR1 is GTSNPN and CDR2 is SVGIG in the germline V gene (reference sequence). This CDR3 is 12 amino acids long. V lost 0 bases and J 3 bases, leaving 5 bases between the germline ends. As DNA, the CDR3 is TGTGCCTGGAGTGTAACTTACACTGAAGCTTTCTTT. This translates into CAWSVTYTEAFF.

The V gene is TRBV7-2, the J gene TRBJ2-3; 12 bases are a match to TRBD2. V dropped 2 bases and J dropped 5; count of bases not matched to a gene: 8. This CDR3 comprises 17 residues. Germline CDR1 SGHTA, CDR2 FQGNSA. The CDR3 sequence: CASSLTYLTSGRDTQYF. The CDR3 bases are TGTGCCAGCAGCTTAACGTACTTGACTAGCGGGAGAGATACGCAGTATTTT.

The CDR3 region is CASSFVGDQYF. CDR3 in DNA: TGTGCCAGCAGCTTCGTCGGAGACCAGTACTTC. The gene calls are TRBV7-9 and TRBJ2-5; unclear D gene. CDR1 is SEHNR and CDR2 is FQNEAQ in the germline V gene (reference sequence). The CDR3 spans 11 residues. The V end lost 3 bases, the J end lost 10 bases, and 9 bases lay between the germline ends. Filled out from reference TRBV7-9 and TRBJ2-5, the complete variable domain reads DTGVSQNPRHKITKRGQNVTFRCDPISEHNRLYWYRQTLGQGPEFLTYFQNEAQLEKSRLLSDRFSAERPKGSFSTLEIQRTEQGDSAMYLCASSFVGDQYFGPGTRLLVL.

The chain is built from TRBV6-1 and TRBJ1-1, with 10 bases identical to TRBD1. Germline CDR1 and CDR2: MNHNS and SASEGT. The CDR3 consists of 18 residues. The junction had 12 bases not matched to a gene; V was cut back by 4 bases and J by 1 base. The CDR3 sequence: CASSGHSGTGVRNTEAFF. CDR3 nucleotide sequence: TGTGCCAGCAGTGGCCACTCCGGGACAGGGGTGCGGAACACTGAAGCTTTCTTT.

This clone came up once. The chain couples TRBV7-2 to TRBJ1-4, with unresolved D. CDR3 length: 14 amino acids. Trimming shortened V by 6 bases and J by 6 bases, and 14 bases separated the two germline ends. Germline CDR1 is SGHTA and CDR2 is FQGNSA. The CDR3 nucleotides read TGTGCCAGCAGTCTAGTGGAGGGCTATGAAAAACTGTTTTTT. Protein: CASSLVEGYEKLFF.

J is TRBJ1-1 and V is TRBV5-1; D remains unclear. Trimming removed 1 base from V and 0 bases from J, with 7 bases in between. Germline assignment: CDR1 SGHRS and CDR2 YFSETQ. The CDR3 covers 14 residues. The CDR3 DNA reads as TGCGCCAGCAGCTTGACGTCTATGAACACTGAAGCTTTCTTT. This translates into CASSLTSMNTEAFF.

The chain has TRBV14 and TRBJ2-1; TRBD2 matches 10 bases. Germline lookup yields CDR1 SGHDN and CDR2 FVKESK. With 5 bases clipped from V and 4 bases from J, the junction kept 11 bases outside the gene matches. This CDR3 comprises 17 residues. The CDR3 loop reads CASSESHSGRTYNEQFF. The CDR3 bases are TGTGCCAGCAGCGAAAGCCATAGCGGGAGGACTTACAATGAGCAGTTCTTC.